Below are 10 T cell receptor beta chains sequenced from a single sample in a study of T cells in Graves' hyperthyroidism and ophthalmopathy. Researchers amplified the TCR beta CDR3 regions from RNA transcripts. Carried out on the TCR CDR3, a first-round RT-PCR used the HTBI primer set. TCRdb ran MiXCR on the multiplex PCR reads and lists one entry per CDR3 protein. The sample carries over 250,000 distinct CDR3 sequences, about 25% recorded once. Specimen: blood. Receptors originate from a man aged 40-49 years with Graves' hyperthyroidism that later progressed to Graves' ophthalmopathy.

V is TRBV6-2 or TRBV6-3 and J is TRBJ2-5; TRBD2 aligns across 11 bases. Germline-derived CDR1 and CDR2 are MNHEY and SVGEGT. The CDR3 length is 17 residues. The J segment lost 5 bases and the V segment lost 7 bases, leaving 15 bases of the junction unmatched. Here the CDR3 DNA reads TGTGCCAGCACCAACCGGCTAGCGGGAGGTATATGGGAGACCCAGTACTTC. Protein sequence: CASTNRLAGGIWETQYF.

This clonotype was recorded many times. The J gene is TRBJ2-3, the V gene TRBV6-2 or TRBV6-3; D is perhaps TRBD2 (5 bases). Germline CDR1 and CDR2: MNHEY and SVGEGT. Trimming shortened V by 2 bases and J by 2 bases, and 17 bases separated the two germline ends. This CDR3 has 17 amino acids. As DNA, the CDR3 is TGTGCCAGCAGTTACCCCCGGAGGAGCACACACACAGATACGCAGTATTTT. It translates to CASSYPRRSTHTDTQYF.

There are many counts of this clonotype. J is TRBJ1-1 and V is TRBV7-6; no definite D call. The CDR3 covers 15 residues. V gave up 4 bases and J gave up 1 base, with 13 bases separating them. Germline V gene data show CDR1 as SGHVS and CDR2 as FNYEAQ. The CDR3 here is CASSSLIASNTEAFF. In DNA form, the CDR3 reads TGTGCCAGCAGCTCCCTTATAGCATCGAACACTGAAGCTTTCTTT.

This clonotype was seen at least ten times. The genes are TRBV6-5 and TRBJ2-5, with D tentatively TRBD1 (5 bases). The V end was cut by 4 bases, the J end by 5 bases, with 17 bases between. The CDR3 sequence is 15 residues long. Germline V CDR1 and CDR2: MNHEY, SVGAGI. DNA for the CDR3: TGTGCCAGCAGTTCCCATATATCGGCAGGGGAGACCCAGTACTTC. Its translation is CASSSHISAGETQYF.

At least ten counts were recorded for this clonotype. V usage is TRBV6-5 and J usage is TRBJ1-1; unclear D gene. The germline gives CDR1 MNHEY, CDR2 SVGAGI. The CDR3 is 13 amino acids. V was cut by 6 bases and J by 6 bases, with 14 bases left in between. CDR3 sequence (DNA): TGTGCCAGCAGCAAGCCTGGACCGGCTGAAGCTTTCTTT. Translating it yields CASSKPGPAEAFF.

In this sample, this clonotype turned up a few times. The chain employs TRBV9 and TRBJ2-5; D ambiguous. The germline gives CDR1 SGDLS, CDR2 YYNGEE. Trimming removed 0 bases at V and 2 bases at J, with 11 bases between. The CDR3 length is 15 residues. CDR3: CASSVAPTYQETQYF. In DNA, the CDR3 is TGTGCCAGCAGCGTAGCTCCGACGTATCAAGAGACCCAGTACTTC.

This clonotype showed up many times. The CDR3: CASSPLREAEAFF. CDR3 in DNA: TGTGCCAGCTCACCACTTCGTGAGGCTGAAGCTTTCTTT. This chain uses TRBV18 with TRBJ1-1; the D is unclear. Germline CDR1 is KGHSH and CDR2 is LQKENI. V lost 1 base to trimming and J lost 6 bases, with 9 bases between them. The CDR3 covers 13 residues.

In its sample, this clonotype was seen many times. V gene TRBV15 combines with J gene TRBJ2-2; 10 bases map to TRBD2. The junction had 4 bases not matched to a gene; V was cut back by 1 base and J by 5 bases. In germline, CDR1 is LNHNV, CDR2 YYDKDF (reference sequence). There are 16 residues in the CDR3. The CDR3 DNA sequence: TGTGCCACCAGCAGAGGTGGTAGCGGGAGGACCGGGGAGCTGTTTTTT. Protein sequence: CATSRGGSGRTGELFF.

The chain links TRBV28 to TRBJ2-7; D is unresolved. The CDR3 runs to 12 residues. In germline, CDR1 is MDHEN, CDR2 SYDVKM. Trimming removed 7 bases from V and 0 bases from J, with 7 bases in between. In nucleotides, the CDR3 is TGTGCCAGCACGGTGGGCTCCTACGAGCAGTACTTC. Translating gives CASTVGSYEQYF.

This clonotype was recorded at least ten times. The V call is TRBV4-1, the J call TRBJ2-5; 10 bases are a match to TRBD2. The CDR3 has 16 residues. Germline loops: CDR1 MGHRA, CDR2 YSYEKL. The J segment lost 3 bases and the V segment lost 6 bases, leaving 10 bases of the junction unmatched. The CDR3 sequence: CASRPGPSGGKETQYF. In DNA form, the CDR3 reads TGCGCCAGCAGACCAGGGCCTAGCGGGGGTAAAGAGACCCAGTACTTC.